Each of the 31 T cell receptor beta chains below was sequenced from the same sample in a study of cytomegalovirus exposure and HLA in healthy donors. Primers: 60 Vbeta forward and 13 Jbeta reverse. TCRdb's copy holds only in-frame clones and misses some; the assay was immunoSEQ multiplex PCR. The repertoire includes about 77,000 clones, around 82% of them detected once, and about 3.5% sits in the top ten. The sequenced material came from PBMCs. The receptors were gathered from a man aged 40-49 years in good health and CMV-seronegative.

This sequence joins TRBV10-3 and TRBJ2-7; the D is unclear. This CDR3 contains 13 residues. Germline loops: CDR1 ENHRY, CDR2 SYGVKD. Deletions cut 5 bases from V and 0 bases from J, with 8 bases between. The CDR3 DNA reads as TGTGCCATCAGTACTCAAGACTCCTACGAGCAGTACTTC. Its protein product is CAISTQDSYEQYF.

A few counts support this clone. This sequence joins TRBV6-1 and TRBJ2-5, with D possibly being TRBD2 (5 bases). Germline V gene sequence: CDR1 MNHNS, CDR2 SASEGT. V lost 4 bases to trimming and J lost 2 bases, with 17 bases between them. The CDR3 sequence is 16 residues long. CDR3 coding DNA: TGTGCCAGCAGTGCAAGTTCGGGATCCGCTCAAGAGACCCAGTACTTC. Its protein product is CASSASSGSAQETQYF.

This sequence joins TRBV9 and TRBJ2-7; D is possibly TRBD1 (7 bases). CDR1 is SGDLS and CDR2 is YYNGEE in the germline V gene. V lost 3 bases to trimming and J lost 4 bases, with 11 bases between them. The CDR3 is 13 residues long. CDR3: CASSAAGQYEQYF. CDR3 nucleotides: TGTGCCAGCAGCGCCGCGGGACAGTACGAGCAGTACTTC.

The chain uses TRBV5-1 and TRBJ2-7; 7 nucleotides line up with TRBD1. CDR3 length equals 15 residues. The ends lost 3 bases at V and 7 bases at J; junction bases unmatched: 13. Germline V gives CDR1 SGHRS, CDR2 YFSETQ. The chain's CDR3 is CASSSTGQADREQYF. Here the CDR3 DNA reads TGCGCCAGCAGCTCGACTGGACAGGCGGATAGGGAGCAGTACTTC.

The gene calls are TRBV5-4 and TRBJ1-3, with TRBD1 identical over 8 bases. The germline gives CDR1 SGHNT, CDR2 YYREEE (reference sequence). The V and J ends lost 1 base and 0 bases, in that order; junction bases with no gene match: 3. The CDR3 covers 16 residues. The DNA of the CDR3 is TGTGCCAGCAGCTTGACAGGGGGGGACTCTGGAAACACCATATATTTT. Translated, it gives CASSLTGGDSGNTIYF.

This chain links TRBV7-2 with TRBJ2-5, with D maybe TRBD1 (7 bases). This CDR3 contains 15 residues. Germline V gives CDR1 SGHTA, CDR2 FQGNSA. Trimming took off 6 bases at V and 4 bases at J, with 18 bases between the two ends. This chain's CDR3 is CASSYQGGGGETQYF. CDR3 coding DNA: TGTGCCAGCAGTTACCAGGGGGGCGGTGGAGAGACCCAGTACTTC. Filled out from reference TRBV7-2 and TRBJ2-5, the complete variable domain reads GAGVSQSPSNKVTEKGKDVELRCDPISGHTALYWYRQSLGQGLEFLIYFQGNSAPDKSGLPSDRFSAERTGGSVSTLTIQRTQQEDSAVYLCASSYQGGGGETQYFGPGTRLLVL.

The V call is TRBV19, the J call TRBJ1-1; D call uncertain. Germline CDR1 reads LNHDA; CDR2 reads SQIVND (reference sequence). This CDR3 comprises 14 residues. The germline V and J ends were trimmed by 5 bases and 0 bases, with 10 bases remaining between them. The CDR3 nucleotides read TGTGCCAGTAGTTCCTTCCAGTTGAACACTGAAGCTTTCTTT. Translated, it gives CASSSFQLNTEAFF.

This clone was found a few times. This chain uses TRBV5-1 with TRBJ2-5; 8 bases are shared with TRBD2. V gave up 6 bases and J gave up 7 bases; unmatched junction bases: 14. CDR3 length: 15 residues. Germline V lookup: CDR1 SGHRS, CDR2 YFSETQ. CDR3 nucleotides: TGCGCCAGCAAAACGACGACCAGCGGGGGAGGGACCCAGTACTTC. Residues: CASKTTTSGGGTQYF.

V is TRBV4-1 and J is TRBJ1-2; D call uncertain. CDR1 MGHRA and CDR2 YSYEKL come from the germline V gene. The CDR3 covers 12 residues. Trimming stripped 2 bases from V and 4 bases from J, with 5 bases between. The CDR3 here is CASSQSSYGYTF. DNA of the CDR3: TGCGCCAGCAGCCAATCTTCCTATGGCTACACCTTC.

The chain uses TRBV19 and TRBJ1-2; no clear D gene. Trimming removed 6 bases from V and 4 bases from J, with 9 bases in between. The V gene's germline CDR1 is LNHDA and CDR2 SQIVND (reference sequence). The CDR3 covers 12 residues. CDR3 DNA: TGTGCCAGTAGGCAGGTGTTCTATGGCTACACCTTC. This codes for CASRQVFYGYTF.

The chain combines TRBV4-2 with TRBJ1-1; D not certain. Germline lookup yields CDR1 LGHNA and CDR2 YNFKEQ. This CDR3 contains 14 residues. V was clipped by 0 bases and J by 4 bases, with 9 bases between them. The CDR3 region is CASSQDRFGTEAFF. In nucleotides, the CDR3 is TGTGCCAGCAGCCAAGACAGGTTCGGCACTGAAGCTTTCTTT.

This clone was counted once. The J gene is TRBJ1-6, the V gene TRBV4-3; 8 bases are a match to TRBD1. Trimming at V came to 1 base and at J to 5 bases, leaving 1 base not matched to a gene. The germline gives CDR1 LGHNA, CDR2 YSLEER. This CDR3 contains 15 residues. CDR3 region: CASSQGTGNNSPLHF. CDR3 nucleotides: TGCGCCAGCAGCCAAGGGACAGGGAATAATTCACCCCTCCACTTT.

This clone is a singleton in its sample. The rearrangement links TRBV5-1 to TRBJ1-6; 8 positions match TRBD1. Germline V gene data show CDR1 as SGHRS and CDR2 as YFSETQ. With 4 bases clipped from V and 5 bases from J, the junction kept 5 bases outside the gene matches. The length of the CDR3 is 15 residues. This CDR3 reads CASSHSDRDNSPLHF. The CDR3 coding sequence is TGCGCCAGCAGCCACTCGGACAGGGATAATTCACCCCTCCACTTT.

The V and J genes are TRBV18 and TRBJ1-1; D not certain. The germline V and J ends were trimmed by 5 bases and 0 bases, with 7 bases remaining between them. The CDR3 has 13 residues. CDR1 is KGHSH and CDR2 is LQKENI in the germline V gene. DNA of the CDR3: TGTGCCAGCTCAACTAATTTGAACACTGAAGCTTTCTTT. It encodes CASSTNLNTEAFF.

J is TRBJ2-1 and V is TRBV7-8, with D perhaps matching TRBD1 (6 bases). Germline lookup yields CDR1 SGHVS and CDR2 FQNEAQ. V lost 9 bases and J lost 2, with 17 bases in between. CDR3 length equals 15 residues. CDR3 nucleotides: TGTGCCAGTTATAACCCGGGACAAGCCTACAATGAGCAGTTCTTC. Protein sequence: CASYNPGQAYNEQFF.

The V call is TRBV18, the J call TRBJ2-3, with TRBD2 identical over 8 bases. Germline CDR1 KGHSH, CDR2 LQKENI. V trimming: 6 bases; J trimming: 6 bases; junction bases outside the gene matches: 8. The CDR3 length is 14 residues. The CDR3 bases are TGTGCCAGCTCGCTTGGACTAGCAAGGGATACGCAGTATTTT. The encoded protein is CASSLGLARDTQYF. The full variable domain, with the rest looked up from reference TRBV18 and TRBJ2-3, is NAGVMQNPRHLVRRRGQEARLRCSPMKGHSHVYWYRQLPEEGLKFMVYLQKENIIDESGMPKERFSAEFPKEGPSILRIQQVVRGDSAAYFCASSLGLARDTQYFGPGTRLTVL.

The chain employs TRBV5-4 and TRBJ2-7, with 12 bases lining up with TRBD2. Germline V gene sequence: CDR1 SGHNT, CDR2 YYREEE (reference sequence). With V trimmed by 4 bases and J by 0 bases, 2 bases remained unmatched. The CDR3 is 15 amino acids. DNA of the CDR3: TGTGCCAGCAGCATACTAGCGGGGGGCTCCTACGAGCAGTACTTC. Its protein is CASSILAGGSYEQYF.

The chain carries TRBV7-2 and TRBJ2-2; 8 bases map to TRBD2. The CDR3 length is 17 residues. With 5 bases clipped from V and 4 bases from J, the junction kept 12 bases outside the gene matches. Germline V CDR1 and CDR2: SGHTA, FQGNSA. The CDR3 reads CASSRAAPGLVTGELFF. In DNA form, the CDR3 reads TGTGCCAGCAGCCGAGCCGCGCCGGGACTAGTCACCGGGGAGCTGTTTTTT.

This rearrangement joins TRBV5-5 to TRBJ1-1; D call uncertain. From germline, CDR1 is SGHKS and CDR2 YYEKEE (reference sequence). This CDR3 has 14 residues. Trimming removed 0 bases at V and 1 base at J, with 7 bases between. The CDR3 DNA reads as TGTGCCAGCAGCTTGGCCGCGGAGAACACTGAAGCTTTCTTT. Protein: CASSLAAENTEAFF.

The CDR3 region is CASSESGVWTGELFF. In nucleotides, the CDR3 is TGTGCCAGCAGTGAATCCGGGGTCTGGACCGGGGAGCTGTTTTTT. The chain uses TRBV2 and TRBJ2-2; tentative D call: TRBD2 (5 bases). CDR1 is SNHLY and CDR2 is FYNNEI in the germline V gene. Trimming removed 2 bases at V and 5 bases at J, with 12 bases between. The CDR3 sequence is 15 residues long.

This clone was detected only a few times. The chain recombines TRBV18 with TRBJ1-1; D remains ambiguous. V lost 2 bases and J 1 base, leaving 5 bases between the germline ends. Germline V gene sequence: CDR1 KGHSH, CDR2 LQKENI. This CDR3 contains 13 residues. The CDR3 sequence is CASSPSENTEAFF. In DNA, the CDR3 is TGTGCCAGCTCACCAAGCGAGAACACTGAAGCTTTCTTT.

The chain uses TRBV18 and TRBJ2-7; D gene unclear. From germline, CDR1 is KGHSH and CDR2 LQKENI. This CDR3 is built from 11 residues. V lost 3 bases to trimming and J lost 4 bases, with 4 bases between them. CDR3 nucleotides: TGTGCCAGCTCACCTCGTTACGAGCAGTACTTC. This codes for CASSPRYEQYF.

This clone was seen once. V and J are TRBV7-9 and TRBJ1-2, with 8 nucleotides matching TRBD1. V dropped 5 bases and J dropped 5; count of bases not matched to a gene: 13. The CDR3 runs to 16 residues. The V gene's germline CDR1 is SEHNR and CDR2 FQNEAQ (reference sequence). DNA of the CDR3: TGTGCCAGCAGCCGTATCCCACGAACAGGGGGGTATGGCTACACCTTC. Translated, it gives CASSRIPRTGGYGYTF.

This chain connects TRBV5-5 to TRBJ1-5; 11 nucleotides agree with TRBD1. Germline loops: CDR1 SGHKS, CDR2 YYEKEE (reference sequence). The ends lost 5 bases at V and 9 bases at J; junction bases unmatched: 4. This CDR3 spans 13 amino acids. The CDR3 nucleotides read TGTGCCAGCAGAGGGACAGGGGGTTCGCCCCAGCATTTT. Translating it yields CASRGTGGSPQHF. Filled out from reference TRBV5-5 and TRBJ1-5, the complete variable domain reads DAGVTQSPTHLIKTRGQQVTLRCSPISGHKSVSWYQQVLGQGPQFIFQYYEKEERGRGNFPDRFSARQFPNYSSELNVNALLLGDSALYLCASRGTGGSPQHFGDGTRLSIL.

The genes are TRBV19 and TRBJ1-2, with TRBD1 matching over 10 bases. The V gene's germline CDR1 is LNHDA and CDR2 SQIVND (reference sequence). The CDR3 is 15 amino acids. V shed 3 bases, J shed 4 bases, and the junction held 5 bases outside the gene matches. The CDR3 sequence: CASSMGQGFSYGYTF. The CDR3 DNA is TGTGCCAGTAGTATGGGACAGGGGTTTTCCTATGGCTACACCTTC.

V and J are TRBV18 and TRBJ1-1; D unresolved. The V gene lost 3 bases and the J gene lost 8 bases, with 13 bases spanning the gap. Germline CDR1 reads KGHSH; CDR2 reads LQKENI. The CDR3 has 13 residues. The CDR3 region has the DNA TGTGCCAGCTCACCCTCGGTTCTCCGGGAAGCTTTCTTT. Its protein product is CASSPSVLREAFF.

This clone has a single count. The chain couples TRBV7-9 to TRBJ1-5, with 7 bases aligning to TRBD1. Germline V CDR1 and CDR2: SEHNR, FQNEAQ (reference sequence). V was pared by 3 bases and J by 1 base, with 3 bases of the junction left unmatched. This CDR3 is built from 15 residues. The CDR3 DNA reads TGTGCCAGCAGCTTTGGGGACAGCAGCAATCAGCCCCAGCATTTT. Translated, it gives CASSFGDSSNQPQHF. Full variable domain (remainder filled in from reference TRBV7-9 and TRBJ1-5): DTGVSQNPRHKITKRGQNVTFRCDPISEHNRLYWYRQTLGQGPEFLTYFQNEAQLEKSRLLSDRFSAERPKGSFSTLEIQRTEQGDSAMYLCASSFGDSSNQPQHFGDGTRLSIL.

This clone came up a few times. This rearrangement joins TRBV7-6 to TRBJ2-5; D is unresolved. The CDR3 contains 13 residues. V lost 5 bases and J lost 2, with 9 bases in between. Germline CDR1 and CDR2: SGHVS and FNYEAQ. The CDR3 region is CASSPAVQETQYF. The CDR3 DNA reads as TGTGCCAGCAGCCCCGCGGTACAAGAGACCCAGTACTTC.

In this sample, this clone turned up a few times. The chain uses TRBV6-5 and TRBJ2-7; the match to TRBD2 covers 8 bases. The CDR3 loop spans 15 amino acids. Germline CDR1 is MNHEY and CDR2 is SVGAGI. After removal of 1 base from V and 2 bases from J, the junction contained 4 bases not matched to a gene. CDR3 nucleotide sequence: TGTGCCAGCAGTTACTGGCGGGGGGTCCCCTACGAGCAGTACTTC. It yields the protein CASSYWRGVPYEQYF.

This chain links TRBV11-2 with TRBJ1-5; D is undetermined. There are 13 residues in the CDR3. Looked up from germline, CDR1 is SGHAT and CDR2 is FQNNGV. The V gene lost 5 bases and the J gene lost 0 bases, with 5 bases spanning the gap. The CDR3 coding sequence is TGTGCCAGCAGCCCGTATAGCAATCAGCCCCAGCATTTT. This encodes CASSPYSNQPQHF.

The chain combines TRBV30 with TRBJ2-3; 9 positions match TRBD1. The CDR3 runs 14 residues. Germline V lookup: CDR1 GTSNPN, CDR2 SVGIG (reference sequence). The ends lost 5 bases at V and 5 bases at J; junction bases unmatched: 8. The DNA of the CDR3 is TGTGCCTGGTCCTTACAGGGGGCGGGAGATACGCAGTATTTT. It codes for CAWSLQGAGDTQYF.